These T cell receptor beta chains were read from a single sample in a study of response to subunit inactivated influenza vaccine. Using its own MiXCR run on the RT-PCR reads, TCRdb lists one record per CDR3 protein. The profile covers around 470,000 distinct CDR3 sequences, with around 7.7% appearing a single time and less than 15% taken by the ten largest. The input for sequencing was PBMCs from blood, taken around 25 months after vaccination. The receptors derive from a man in his fifties or sixties who received an inactivated influenza vaccine. The CDR3 runs from the conserved cysteine through the conserved F or W. Fields, in order: CDR3 protein, J gene, V gene, D gene. A D gene is named only where the DNA matches it firmly.

CDR3: CATSRDPGAYEQYF
J: TRBJ2-7
V: TRBV15
D: .

CDR3: CSASSLAGLVYEQYF
J: TRBJ2-7
V: TRBV20-1
D: TRBD2

CDR3: CSVWDRARSPYTF
J: TRBJ1-2
V: TRBV29-1
D: TRBD1

CDR3: CASSRPSGSRETQYF
J: TRBJ2-5
V: TRBV3-1
D: .

CDR3: CASSPPIGSIQETQYF
J: TRBJ2-5
V: TRBV18
D: .

CDR3: CAISEATSGSYEQYF
J: TRBJ2-7
V: TRBV10-3
D: TRBD2

CDR3: CASRAGPDSGNTIYF
J: TRBJ1-3
V: TRBV10-3
D: .

CDR3: CASSYSFPTEAFF
J: TRBJ1-1
V: TRBV6-5
D: .

CDR3: CASSYSIILAGGSAKNIQYF
J: TRBJ2-4
V: TRBV6-2/TRBV6-3
D: TRBD2

CDR3: CSVDMSGVNEQFF
J: TRBJ2-1
V: TRBV29-1
D: .

CDR3: CASSLGVGDLSGANVLTF
J: TRBJ2-6
V: TRBV12-3/TRBV12-4
D: .

CDR3: CASSYSGVNQETQYF
J: TRBJ2-5
V: TRBV6-5
D: .

CDR3: CASSQRWGQGNNEQFF
J: TRBJ2-1
V: TRBV4-3
D: TRBD1